This TCR beta chain was captured by sequencing in a study of spatial heterogeneity in lung cancer. In its sample, this clonotype was seen a few times. TCRdb reprocessed the 5' RACE reads via MiXCR and lists one record per CDR3 protein. The sample yields 8,200 or so distinct CDR3 sequences, about 9.6% seen once. Germline loops: CDR1 GTSNPN, CDR2 SVGIG (reference sequence). The V end was cut by 0 bases, the J end by 6 bases, with 14 bases between. The CDR3 is made up of 14 amino acids. The time point denotes: sample taken at primary tumor resection. The input for sequencing was normal lung tissue next to the tumor, taken at surgery. The sequence came from a male donor with early-stage non-small cell lung cancer. V gene TRBV30 combines with J gene TRBJ1-1; D unresolved. Written as DNA, the CDR3 is TGTGCCTGGAGTGTGAAACAATTTAGGGCTGAAGCTTTCTTT. Its translation is CAWSVKQFRAEAFF.